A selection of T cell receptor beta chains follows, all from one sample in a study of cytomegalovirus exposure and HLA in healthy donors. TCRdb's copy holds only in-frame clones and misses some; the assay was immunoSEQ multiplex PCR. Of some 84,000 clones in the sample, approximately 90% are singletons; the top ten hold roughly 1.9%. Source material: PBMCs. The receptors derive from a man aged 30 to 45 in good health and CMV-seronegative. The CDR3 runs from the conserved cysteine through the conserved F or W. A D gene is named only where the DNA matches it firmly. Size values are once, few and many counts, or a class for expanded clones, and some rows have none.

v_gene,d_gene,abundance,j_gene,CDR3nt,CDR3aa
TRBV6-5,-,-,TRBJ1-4,TGTGCCAGCAGTGATAGGGGCTATGGAAAACTGTTTTTT,CASSDRGYGKLFF
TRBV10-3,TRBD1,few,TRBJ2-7,TGTGCCATCAGTGAGGGACAGGTGACCTACGAGCAGTACTTC,CAISEGQVTYEQYF
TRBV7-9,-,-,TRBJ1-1,TGTGCCAGCAGCCCCCTCTTGAACACTGAAGCTTTCTTT,CASSPLLNTEAFF
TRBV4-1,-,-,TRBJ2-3,TGCGCCAGCAGCCAAGATCTAGGCCTGAGGACGCAGTATTTT,CASSQDLGLRTQYF
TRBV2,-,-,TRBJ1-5,TGTGCCAGCAGTGAAGCGCAAGGACACAATCAGCCCCAGCATTTT,CASSEAQGHNQPQHF
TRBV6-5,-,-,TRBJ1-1,TGTGCCAGCAGTTACTCGCAAGGGGGTGAAGCTTTCTTT,CASSYSQGGEAFF
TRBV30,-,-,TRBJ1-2,TGTGCCTGGAGTGATTGGGTCGTGGGGCGACCAGGGGCTAACTATGGCTACACCTTC,CAWSDWVVGRPGANYGYTF
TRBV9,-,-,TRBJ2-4,TGTGCCAGCAGCGGACCCACGCCCGGGGACATTCAGTACTTC,CASSGPTPGDIQYF
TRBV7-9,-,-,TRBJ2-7,TGTGCCAGCAGCCCCGCAGGCAGGGGTTACGAGCAGTACTTC,CASSPAGRGYEQYF
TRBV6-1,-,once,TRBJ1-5,TGTGCCAGCAGTGCGTCCCAGGTTGTATACCAGCCCCAGCATTTT,CASSASQVVYQPQHF
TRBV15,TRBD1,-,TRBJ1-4,TGTGCCACCAGCAGGACAGGGGCCCTCCTTGCAACTAATGAAAAACTGTTTTTT,CATSRTGALLATNEKLFF
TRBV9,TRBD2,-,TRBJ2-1,TGTGCCAGCAGCGTACGGGCGGGAGAGTACGATGAGCAGTTCTTC,CASSVRAGEYDEQFF
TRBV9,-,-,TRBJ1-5,TGTGCCAGCAGCCCAAGTCCCAGCGACCAGCCCCAGCATTTT,CASSPSPSDQPQHF
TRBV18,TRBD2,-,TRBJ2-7,TGTGCCAGCTCACCCAATAGCGGGAGAACGTACGAGCAGTACTTC,CASSPNSGRTYEQYF
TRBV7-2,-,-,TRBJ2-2,TGTGCCGGGTCTGGGCCGAACACCGGGGAGCTGTTTTTT,CAGSGPNTGELFF
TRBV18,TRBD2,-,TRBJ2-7,TGTGCCAGCTCACCGAGTAGCGGGGGGGTTTCGTCTTACGAGCAGTACTTC,CASSPSSGGVSSYEQYF
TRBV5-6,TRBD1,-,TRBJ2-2,TGTGCCAGCAGCCCTCCGACAGGGAAAGCCGGGGAGCTGTTTTTT,CASSPPTGKAGELFF
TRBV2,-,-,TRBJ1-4,TGTGCCAGCAGGTTGGACAACTTGGGGAATGAAAAACTGTTTTTT,CASRLDNLGNEKLFF
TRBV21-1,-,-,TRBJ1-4,TGTGCCAGCAGCAAAGAGGGTGGTAGGAGTAACCGGGACAGGGGGCTTGAAGACGACGAAAAACTGTTTTTT,CASSKEGGRSNRDRGLEDDEKLFF
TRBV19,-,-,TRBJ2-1,TGTGCCAGTAGTATAGATCGGCGGCCCCGCTACAATGAGCAGTTCTTC,CASSIDRRPRYNEQFF
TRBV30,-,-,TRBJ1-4,TGTGCCTGGAGTCCACCGCTTTCAGGGTTCGATGAAAAACTGTTTTTT,CAWSPPLSGFDEKLFF
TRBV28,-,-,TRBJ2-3,TGTGCCAGCAGACAACATCCCGGGGCGGGAAGCACAGATACGCAGTATTTT,CASRQHPGAGSTDTQYF
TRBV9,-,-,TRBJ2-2,TGTGCCAGCAGCGTAAGCGACACCGGGGAGCTGTTTTTT,CASSVSDTGELFF
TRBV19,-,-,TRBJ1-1,TGTGCCAGTACTAAATCCCCGTTGGCGGACACTGAAGCTTTCTTT,CASTKSPLADTEAFF
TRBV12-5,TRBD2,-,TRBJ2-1,TGTGCTAGTGGCCCTAGCGGGGGCCACAATGAGCAGTTCTTC,CASGPSGGHNEQFF
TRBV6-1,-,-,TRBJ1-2,TGTGCCAGCAGTGAATCCACTGGAGAGATCGGATATGGCTACACCTTC,CASSESTGEIGYGYTF
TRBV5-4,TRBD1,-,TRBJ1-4,TGTGCCAGCAGCTTTGAAGGGGGCTCGAGAGAAAAACTGTTTTTT,CASSFEGGSREKLFF
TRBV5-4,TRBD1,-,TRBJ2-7,TGTGCCAGCAGCTCCGGGACAGGATGGACCTACGAGCAGTACTTC,CASSSGTGWTYEQYF
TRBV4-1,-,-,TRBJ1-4,TGCGCCAGCAGCCAACAAATGGCGGGGGGCGAAAAACTGTTTTTT,CASSQQMAGGEKLFF
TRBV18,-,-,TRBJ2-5,TGTGCCAGCTCAGCGCCGGGACACCCAGAGACCCAGTACTTC,CASSAPGHPETQYF
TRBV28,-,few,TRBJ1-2,TGTGCCAGCAGTACTACAGGGCGCGGCTACACCTTC,CASSTTGRGYTF
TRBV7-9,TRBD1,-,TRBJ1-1,TGTGCCAGCAGCTTAATCCGGGACAGTCCCACTGAAGCTTTCTTT,CASSLIRDSPTEAFF
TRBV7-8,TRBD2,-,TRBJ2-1,TGTGCCAGCAGCTTAGATTCTCGCAGGACTAGCGGGGGATTACGGTCCTACAATGAGCAGTTCTTC,CASSLDSRRTSGGLRSYNEQFF
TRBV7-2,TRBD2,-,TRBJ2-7,TGTGCCAGCAGCTTAGCGCTCCGACCCGGGACTAGCGGGGGCCGTGCTAACTTC,CASSLALRPGTSGGRANF
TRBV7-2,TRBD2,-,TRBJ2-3,TGTGCCAGCAGCTCCCGACTAGCGGGGGTATCTGATACGCAGTATTTT,CASSSRLAGVSDTQYF
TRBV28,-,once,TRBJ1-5,TGTGCCAGCAGTTTACCCGACAGGCAAAATCAGCCCCAGCATTTT,CASSLPDRQNQPQHF
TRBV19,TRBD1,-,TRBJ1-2,TGTGCCAGTAGTATCGGGACAGCCTCCAACTATGGCTACACCTTC,CASSIGTASNYGYTF
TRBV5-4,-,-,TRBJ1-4,TGTGCCAGCAGCCTTGCAACTAATGAAAAACTGTTTTTT,CASSLATNEKLFF
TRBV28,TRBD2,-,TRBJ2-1,TGTGCCAGCAGTTCAGTAGCGGGAGGGGTCAATGAGCAGTTCTTC,CASSSVAGGVNEQFF
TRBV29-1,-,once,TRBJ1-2,TGCAGCGCACCTAACAGGGTAGATGGCTACACCTTC,CSAPNRVDGYTF
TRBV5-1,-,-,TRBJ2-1,TGCGCCAGCAGCTTGGAACGGCTAGACTACAATGAGCAGTTCTTC,CASSLERLDYNEQFF
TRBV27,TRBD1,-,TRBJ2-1,TGTGCCATCCGATCCGGGACAGACAATGAGCAGTTCTTC,CAIRSGTDNEQFF